These T cell receptor beta chains were read from a single sample in a study of T cells in Graves' hyperthyroidism and ophthalmopathy. In TCRdb, the multiplex PCR reads were re-called with MiXCR into one record per CDR3 protein. The sample holds around 350,000 distinct CDR3 sequences, 25% seen once. The sample comprised blood. All receptors come from a man between 50 and 59 years old with Graves' hyperthyroidism. CDR3s include the opening cysteine and the closing phenylalanine or tryptophan. The order of the fields is clone size, D gene, V gene, J gene, CDR3 DNA, CDR3 protein. D genes are given only for firm matches. Rows may omit the clone size; those that give it use once, few, many or a size class.

many	.	TRBV11-2	TRBJ2-1	TGTGCCAGCAGCTTAGTGTCCCCCTGGGATGAGCAGTTCTTC	CASSLVSPWDEQFF
few	TRBD2	TRBV7-3	TRBJ2-1	TGTGCCAGCAGCTTAACGTCAGGGACTACCCCCCACAATGAGCAGTTCTTC	CASSLTSGTTPHNEQFF
.	.	TRBV5-1	TRBJ2-2	TGCGCCAGCAGCTTGAAGGTGGGAGTATTATCCGGGGAGCTGTTTTTT	CASSLKVGVLSGELFF
many	.	TRBV28	TRBJ2-7	TGTGCCAGCAGTTTAGCCCCGACAGGCCACTACGAGCAGTACTTC	CASSLAPTGHYEQYF
.	TRBD1	TRBV5-5	TRBJ2-3	TGTGCCAGCATCGGGACAGGGAGCACAGATACGCAGTATTTT	CASIGTGSTDTQYF
few	.	TRBV6-1	TRBJ2-3	TGTGCCAGCAAGGGCGGATCGGTGGATACGCAGTATTTT	CASKGGSVDTQYF
.	.	TRBV19	TRBJ2-3	TGTGCCAGTAGCCATGGGGGGACAGATACGCAGTATTTT	CASSHGGTDTQYF
many	TRBD2	TRBV11-2	TRBJ2-3	TGTGCCAGCAGCCAGGGAGGGTTCACAGATACGCAGTATTTT	CASSQGGFTDTQYF
.	.	TRBV6-2/TRBV6-3	TRBJ2-2	TGTGCCACCTATGGACTACCCGCAGGGGAGCTGTTTTTT	CATYGLPAGELFF
many	.	TRBV27	TRBJ2-1	TGTGCCAGCAGTGTTCTTGGGAGCCCCTACAATGAGCAGTTCTTC	CASSVLGSPYNEQFF
many	.	TRBV30	TRBJ1-1	TGTGCCGGGTCACGGAAGGCTGAAGCTTTCTTT	CAGSRKAEAFF
few	.	TRBV6-1	TRBJ1-2	TGTGCCAGCAGTGTTCAACAGGGTTTCTTTGGCTACACCTTC	CASSVQQGFFGYTF
few	.	TRBV12-3/TRBV12-4	TRBJ2-2	TGTGCCAGCACCCCCTTCAGGGGAGAGGGCCCCACCGGGGAGCTGTTTTTT	CASTPFRGEGPTGELFF
.	.	TRBV5-1	TRBJ2-5	TGCGCCAGCAGCTTGAGGTGGACCCAAGAGACCCAGTACTTC	CASSLRWTQETQYF
.	.	TRBV10-1	TRBJ2-5	TGCGCCAGCAGTGAAGCAGTGGAAGAGACCCAGTACTTC	CASSEAVEETQYF
.	.	TRBV19	TRBJ1-3	TGTGCCAGTAACCAAGGTCCAGGGACTGGAAACACCATATATTTT	CASNQGPGTGNTIYF
few	TRBD1	TRBV28	TRBJ1-2	TGTGCCAGCAGTCCCCGGACAGGGTATGGCTACACCTTC	CASSPRTGYGYTF
.	.	TRBV20-1	TRBJ2-1	TGCAGTGCTAAACGGGAGTGGAATGAGCAGTTCTTC	CSAKREWNEQFF
.	TRBD2	TRBV5-4	TRBJ2-2	TGTGCCAGCAGCTTGAGCGGGACCATGAACACCGGGGAGCTGTTTTTT	CASSLSGTMNTGELFF
.	.	TRBV29-1	TRBJ2-7	TGCAGCGTTGTTCCCGGGCACCGGATGTACGAGCAGTACTTC	CSVVPGHRMYEQYF
.	TRBD2	TRBV4-2	TRBJ2-1	TGTGCCAGCAGCCAAGAGTGGCTAGCGGGCAACAATGAGCAGTTCTTC	CASSQEWLAGNNEQFF
many	TRBD2	TRBV7-6	TRBJ2-3	TGTGCCAGCAGTCCTCGGACTAGCGGGACCACAGATACGCAGTATTTT	CASSPRTSGTTDTQYF
.	TRBD2	TRBV7-9	TRBJ2-3	TGTGCCAGCAGCCAGACTAGCGGAGTCACAGATACGCAGTATTTT	CASSQTSGVTDTQYF
.	.	TRBV7-9	TRBJ1-1	TGTGCCAGCAGCCCCATCGTGAACACTGAAGCTTTCTTT	CASSPIVNTEAFF
.	.	TRBV29-1	TRBJ2-7	TGCAGCGCCCCTCGGACAGTATCGGACGATGAGCAGTACTTC	CSAPRTVSDDEQYF
many	TRBD1	TRBV30	TRBJ1-4	TGTGCCTGGAGCCGGACAGGGAAAGGAGAAAAACTGTTTTTT	CAWSRTGKGEKLFF
.	.	TRBV2	TRBJ2-6	TGTGCCAGCAGTGAAGAACACTCTGGGGCCAACGTCCTGACTTTC	CASSEEHSGANVLTF